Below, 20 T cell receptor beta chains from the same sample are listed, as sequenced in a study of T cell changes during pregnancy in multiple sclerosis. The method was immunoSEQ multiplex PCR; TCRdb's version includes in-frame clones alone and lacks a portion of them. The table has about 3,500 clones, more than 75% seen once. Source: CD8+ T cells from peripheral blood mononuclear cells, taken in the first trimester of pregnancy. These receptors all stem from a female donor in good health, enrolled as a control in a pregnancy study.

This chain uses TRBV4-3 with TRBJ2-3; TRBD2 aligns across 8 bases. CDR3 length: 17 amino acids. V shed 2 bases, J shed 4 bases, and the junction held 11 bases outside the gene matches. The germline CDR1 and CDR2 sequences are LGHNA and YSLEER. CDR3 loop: CASSQQAGGANPDTQYF. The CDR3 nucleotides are TGCGCCAGCAGCCAACAAGCCGGGGGGGCCAATCCAGATACGCAGTATTTT.

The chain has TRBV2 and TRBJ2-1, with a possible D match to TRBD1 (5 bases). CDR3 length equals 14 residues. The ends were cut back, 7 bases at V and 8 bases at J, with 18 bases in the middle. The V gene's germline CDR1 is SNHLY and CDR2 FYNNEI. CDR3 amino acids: CASTPGMGSDEQFF. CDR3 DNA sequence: TGTGCCAGCACCCCAGGGATGGGGTCGGATGAGCAGTTCTTC.

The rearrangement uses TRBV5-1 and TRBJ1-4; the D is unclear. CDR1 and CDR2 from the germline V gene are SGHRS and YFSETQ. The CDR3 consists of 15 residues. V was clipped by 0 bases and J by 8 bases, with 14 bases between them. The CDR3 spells CASSLDGPRGEKLFF. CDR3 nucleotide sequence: TGCGCCAGCAGCTTGGACGGGCCTAGAGGGGAAAAACTGTTTTTT.

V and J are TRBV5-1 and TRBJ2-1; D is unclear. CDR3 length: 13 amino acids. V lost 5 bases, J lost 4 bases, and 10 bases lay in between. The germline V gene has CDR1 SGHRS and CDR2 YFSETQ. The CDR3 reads CASSDLRYNEQFF. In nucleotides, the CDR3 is TGCGCCAGCAGTGACTTAAGATACAATGAGCAGTTCTTC.

The CDR3 region has the DNA TGTGCCAGCAGCTTGGGCGGGGGGCAGGGTGACGAAGCTTTCTTT. Protein: CASSLGGGQGDEAFF. V gene TRBV5-4 combines with J gene TRBJ1-1, with a tentative D call TRBD1 (6 bases). The ends were cut back, 0 bases at V and 8 bases at J, with 17 bases in the middle. The CDR3 is 15 residues long. CDR1 is SGHNT and CDR2 is YYREEE in the germline V gene (reference sequence).

The CDR3 DNA reads TGCAGCGTTGGGGACAGAAGTGGCAATCAGCCCCAGCATTTT. It translates to CSVGDRSGNQPQHF. The chain combines TRBV29-1 with TRBJ1-5; the match to TRBD1 covers 7 bases. This CDR3 contains 14 residues. Looked up from germline, CDR1 is SQVTM and CDR2 is ANQGSEA. V lost 4 bases to trimming and J lost 2 bases; unmatched junction nucleotides: 5. Full variable domain (missing parts from reference TRBV29-1 and TRBJ1-5): SAVISQKPSRDICQRGTSLTIQCQVDSQVTMMFWYRQQPGQSLTLIATANQGSEATYESGFVIDKFPISRPNLTFSTLTVSNMSPEDSSIYLCSVGDRSGNQPQHFGDGTRLSIL.

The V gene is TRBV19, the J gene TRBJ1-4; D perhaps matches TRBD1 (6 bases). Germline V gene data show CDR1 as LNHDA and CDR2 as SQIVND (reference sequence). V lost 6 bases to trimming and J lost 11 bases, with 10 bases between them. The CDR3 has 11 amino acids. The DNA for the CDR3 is TGTGCCAGTAGGGCTCAGGGGAAACTGTTTTTT. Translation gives CASRAQGKLFF.

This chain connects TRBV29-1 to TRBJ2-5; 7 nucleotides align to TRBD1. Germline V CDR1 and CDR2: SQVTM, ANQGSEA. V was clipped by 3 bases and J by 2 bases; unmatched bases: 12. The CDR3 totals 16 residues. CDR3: CSVEIWEPGQQETQYF. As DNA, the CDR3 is TGCAGCGTTGAGATCTGGGAACCGGGACAGCAAGAGACCCAGTACTTC.

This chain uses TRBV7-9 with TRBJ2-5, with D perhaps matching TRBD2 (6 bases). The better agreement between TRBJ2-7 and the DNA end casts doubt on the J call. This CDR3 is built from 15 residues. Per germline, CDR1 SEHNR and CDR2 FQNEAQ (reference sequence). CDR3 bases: TGTGCCAGCAGCTTAACCCGGGAGAGGGTATACGAGCAGTACTTC. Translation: CASSLTRERVYEQYF.

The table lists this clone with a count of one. The CDR3 nucleotides read TGTGCCAGCAGCTCGGAGACAGGGAGGGGAAACACCATATATTTT. As protein: CASSSETGRGNTIYF. The genes are TRBV7-9 and TRBJ1-3, with 7 bases matching TRBD1. The germline CDR1 and CDR2 sequences are SEHNR and FQNEAQ (reference sequence). The CDR3 runs 15 residues. The trim removed 4 bases at V and 4 bases at J, leaving 7 bases unmatched.

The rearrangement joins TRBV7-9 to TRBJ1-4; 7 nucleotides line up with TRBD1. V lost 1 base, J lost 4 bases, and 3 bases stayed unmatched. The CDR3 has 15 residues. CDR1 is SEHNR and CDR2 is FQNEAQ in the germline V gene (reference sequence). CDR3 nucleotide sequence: TGTGCCAGCAGCTTAGACAGGGGAAGTAATGAAAAACTGTTTTTT. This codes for CASSLDRGSNEKLFF. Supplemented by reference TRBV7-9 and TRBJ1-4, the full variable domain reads DTGVSQNPRHKITKRGQNVTFRCDPISEHNRLYWYRQTLGQGPEFLTYFQNEAQLEKSRLLSDRFSAERPKGSFSTLEIQRTEQGDSAMYLCASSLDRGSNEKLFFGSGTQLSVL.

This CDR3 is CASSSREFSALWNEQFF. In DNA, the CDR3 is TGTGCCAGCAGCAGTAGAGAGTTCTCCGCCCTTTGGAATGAGCAGTTCTTC. The rearrangement joins TRBV5-5 to TRBJ2-1; D remains ambiguous. Trimming took off 4 bases at V and 7 bases at J, with 24 bases between the two ends. Looked up from germline, CDR1 is SGHKS and CDR2 is YYEKEE (reference sequence). CDR3 length: 17 residues.

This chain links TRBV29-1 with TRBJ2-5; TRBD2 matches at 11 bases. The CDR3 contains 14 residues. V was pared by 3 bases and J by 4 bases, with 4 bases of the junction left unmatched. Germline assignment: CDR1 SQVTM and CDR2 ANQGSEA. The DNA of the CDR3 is TGCAGCGTTGATACTAGCGGGAGAAGAGAGACCCAGTACTTC. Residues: CSVDTSGRRETQYF.

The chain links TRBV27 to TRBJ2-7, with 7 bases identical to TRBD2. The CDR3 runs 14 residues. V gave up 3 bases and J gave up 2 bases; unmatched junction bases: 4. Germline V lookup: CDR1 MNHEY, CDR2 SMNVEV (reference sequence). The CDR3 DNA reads TGTGCCAGCAGTTTGGCGGGGGACCCCTACGAGCAGTACTTC. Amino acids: CASSLAGDPYEQYF.

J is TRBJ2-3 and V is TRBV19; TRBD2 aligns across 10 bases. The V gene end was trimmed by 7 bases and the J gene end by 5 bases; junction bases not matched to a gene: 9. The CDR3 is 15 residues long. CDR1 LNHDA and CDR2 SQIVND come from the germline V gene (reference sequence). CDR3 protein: CASTLSSGSVDTQYF. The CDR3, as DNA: TGTGCCAGTACCCTGTCTAGCGGGAGCGTAGATACGCAGTATTTT.

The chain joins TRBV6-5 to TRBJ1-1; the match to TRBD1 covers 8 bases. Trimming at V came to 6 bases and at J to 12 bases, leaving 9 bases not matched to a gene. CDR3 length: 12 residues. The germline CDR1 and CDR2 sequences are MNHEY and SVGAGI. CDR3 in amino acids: CASSPGQGRTFF. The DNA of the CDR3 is TGTGCCAGCAGCCCCGGACAGGGAAGGACTTTCTTT.

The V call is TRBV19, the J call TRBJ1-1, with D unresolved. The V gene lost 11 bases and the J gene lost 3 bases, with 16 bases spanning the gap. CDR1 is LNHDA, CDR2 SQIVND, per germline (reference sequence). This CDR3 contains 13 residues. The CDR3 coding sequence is TGTGCCGTCAGTCAGTGGAGCTACACTGAAGCTTTCTTT. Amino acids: CAVSQWSYTEAFF.

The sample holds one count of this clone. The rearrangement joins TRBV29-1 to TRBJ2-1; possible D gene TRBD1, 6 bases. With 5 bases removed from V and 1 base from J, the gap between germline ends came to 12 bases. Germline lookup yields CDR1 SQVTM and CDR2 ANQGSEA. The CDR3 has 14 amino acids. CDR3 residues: CSVLDRPSYNEQFF. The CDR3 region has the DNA TGCAGCGTTCTCGACAGGCCATCCTACAATGAGCAGTTCTTC.

The CDR3, as DNA: TGTGCCAGCAGCACGCAGGGGCCGGGGGGCTACACCTTC. Its translation: CASSTQGPGGYTF. The V call is TRBV9, the J call TRBJ1-2, with a possible D match to TRBD1 (6 bases). The CDR3 spans 13 residues. Germline CDR1 SGDLS, CDR2 YYNGEE. V was pared by 4 bases and J by 8 bases, with 15 bases between. The variable domain in full, completed from reference TRBV9 and TRBJ1-2, reads DSGVTQTPKHLITATGQRVTLRCSPRSGDLSVYWYQQSLDQGLQFLIQYYNGEERAKGNILERFSAQQFPDLHSELNLSSLELGDSALYFCASSTQGPGGYTFGSGTRLTVV.

CDR3 sequence: CASSLGRGIAKNIQYF. In DNA form, the CDR3 reads TGTGCCAGCAGTTTAGGTCGCGGAATAGCCAAAAACATTCAGTACTTC. V and J are TRBV27 and TRBJ2-4; D is undetermined. V lost 2 bases and J lost 0, with 11 bases in between. The length of the CDR3 is 16 residues. Germline CDR1 MNHEY, CDR2 SMNVEV (reference sequence).